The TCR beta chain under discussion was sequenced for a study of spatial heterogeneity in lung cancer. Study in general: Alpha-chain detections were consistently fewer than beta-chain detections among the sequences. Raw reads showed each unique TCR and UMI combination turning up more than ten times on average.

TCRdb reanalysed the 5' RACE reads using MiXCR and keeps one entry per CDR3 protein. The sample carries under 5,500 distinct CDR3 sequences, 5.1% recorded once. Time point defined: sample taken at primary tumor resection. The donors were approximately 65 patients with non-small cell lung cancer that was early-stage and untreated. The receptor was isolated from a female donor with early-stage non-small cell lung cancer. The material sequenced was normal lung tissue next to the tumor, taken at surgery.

CDR3 nucleotide sequence: TGTGCTAGTGGTTTGCGTTCCGACACTGAAGCTTTCTTT. As protein: CASGLRSDTEAFF. The chain has TRBV12-5 and TRBJ1-1; D unclear. CDR3 length: 13 residues. Trimming left V 2 bases short and J 3 bases short, with 7 bases between. Germline V CDR1 and CDR2: LGHNT, FRNRAP.